The entry below describes one T cell receptor (beta chain). The data derive from a study of blood T cell repertoires in COVID-19. Some clones are missing from TCRdb's copy, which holds only in-frame ones; the method was immunoSEQ multiplex PCR. The sample consists of 180,000 or so clones, 85% of them appearing once. The ends lost 2 bases at V and 6 bases at J; junction bases unmatched: 25. From germline, CDR1 is MNHNS and CDR2 SASEGT. There are 20 residues in the CDR3. The specimen sequenced was peripheral blood. The chain combines TRBV6-1 with TRBJ2-7; TRBD2 matches 7 bases. This receptor was taken from a woman older than 75 with acute or convalescent COVID-19. DNA for the CDR3: TGTGCCAGCAGTGAAAGGGCGGGAGTTAGCTCTTGGTCGGTGGGGGTCGAGCAGTACTTC. Amino acid sequence: CASSERAGVSSWSVGVEQYF.